This T cell receptor beta chain appears in the sequencing data of a study of blood T cell repertoires in COVID-19. Assay used: immunoSEQ multiplex PCR; TCRdb lists only in-frame clones, some missing. The repertoire has about 250,000 clones, roughly 83% of them found once; the top ten carry approximately 6.2%. This clone was seen a few times. The CDR3 runs to 14 residues. Germline V CDR1 and CDR2: SGHTA, FQGNSA. The V end was cut by 3 bases, the J end by 5 bases, with 13 bases between. The chain is built from TRBV7-2 and TRBJ1-2; D gene unclear. The sequence derives from an elderly woman with COVID-19, enrolled during active disease. The sequenced material came from peripheral blood. The CDR3 reads CASSLSVSGYGYTF. The CDR3, as DNA: TGTGCCAGCAGCTTGTCAGTCTCCGGGTATGGCTACACCTTC.